This is a list of T cell receptor beta chains from one sample in a study of blood T cell repertoires in COVID-19. The repertoire was sequenced with immunoSEQ multiplex PCR; TCRdb's copy has only in-frame clones and lacks some. The repertoire includes roughly 95,000 clones, 82% of them detected once, and 15% to 20% sits in the top ten. The sequenced sample was peripheral blood. Every receptor here comes from a man aged 80 or over with acute or convalescent COVID-19. Both conserved end residues are part of each CDR3. The D gene is left open where the match is weak. The size field is filled for only some rows; it gives once, few, many or a size class.

TRBV3-1/TRBV3-2,TRBJ2-6,few,.,TGTGCCAGCAGCCAAGATCACAGAAGGCAACTTTTGGGCTCTGGGGCCAACGTCCTGACTTTC,CASSQDHRRQLLGSGANVLTF
TRBV7-9,TRBJ1-4,.,TRBD1,TGTGCCAGCAGCTTGTCACAGGGGAATGAAAAACTGTTTTTT,CASSLSQGNEKLFF
TRBV18,TRBJ1-3,.,TRBD1,TGTGCCAGCTCACCAGCGACAGGGGCCCGCTCTGGAAACACCATATATTTT,CASSPATGARSGNTIYF
TRBV5-6,TRBJ2-3,.,.,TGTGCCAGCAGCTTGAGCCTAAAGCGGGATACGCAGTATTTT,CASSLSLKRDTQYF
TRBV5-1,TRBJ1-1,.,.,TGCGCCAGCAGCTTGGCTAGCCAGGGAGGATCTGAAGCTTTCTTT,CASSLASQGGSEAFF
TRBV27,TRBJ1-5,.,.,TGTGCCAGCAAACCTCTCGGGGGAGGCCAGCCCCAGCATTTT,CASKPLGGGQPQHF
TRBV7-8,TRBJ2-3,once,TRBD1,TGTGCCAGCAGCTGGACAGGGGGCGAGGATACGCAGTATTTT,CASSWTGGEDTQYF
TRBV6-6,TRBJ1-2,.,.,TGTGCCAGCAGTTCGACAGCCGGGGGTAACTATGGCTACACCTTC,CASSSTAGGNYGYTF
TRBV19,TRBJ1-2,.,TRBD1,TGTGCCAGTAGCGAACAGGGGGCGGGGTATGGCTACACCTTC,CASSEQGAGYGYTF
TRBV3-1/TRBV3-2,TRBJ2-7,.,.,TGTGCCAGCAGCCAAGACAGGGGTTCCTACGAGCAGTACTTC,CASSQDRGSYEQYF
TRBV9,TRBJ2-3,.,.,TGTGCCAGCAGCCACTCCCTCTCTAGCACAGATACGCAGTATTTT,CASSHSLSSTDTQYF
TRBV20-1,TRBJ2-7,.,TRBD2,TGCAGTGCTAGTAGCGGGAGAACCTACGAGCAGTACTTC,CSASSGRTYEQYF
TRBV27,TRBJ2-5,.,TRBD1,TGTGCCAGCAGTTTATTGGGGGGACAGGGGCGCAGGGAGACCCAGTACTTC,CASSLLGGQGRRETQYF
TRBV2,TRBJ1-3,.,.,TGTGCCAGCAGACAGGGTTCTGGAAACACCATATATTTT,CASRQGSGNTIYF
TRBV6-5,TRBJ1-3,.,TRBD1,TGTGCCAGCGGACAGGGAAACGGAAACACCATATATTTT,CASGQGNGNTIYF
TRBV7-2,TRBJ1-1,.,.,TGTGCCAGCAGCTTACTGCAGGGGAACACTGAAGCTTTCTTT,CASSLLQGNTEAFF
TRBV4-3,TRBJ1-2,.,.,TGCGCCAGCAGCCAGGAGAGGACAGTCTATGGCTACACCTTC,CASSQERTVYGYTF
TRBV19,TRBJ2-3,.,TRBD2,TGTGCCAGTAGTATGGCAGGCGGTAGCGGGTCTACAGATACGCAGTATTTT,CASSMAGGSGSTDTQYF
TRBV27,TRBJ2-1,.,.,TGTGCCAGCAGTTTCCCGGGACTGGAGCAGTTCTTC,CASSFPGLEQFF
TRBV7-7,TRBJ2-1,once,TRBD2,TGTGCCAGCAGCTTAATTGCGGGAGGGGGCGAGTTCTTC,CASSLIAGGGEFF